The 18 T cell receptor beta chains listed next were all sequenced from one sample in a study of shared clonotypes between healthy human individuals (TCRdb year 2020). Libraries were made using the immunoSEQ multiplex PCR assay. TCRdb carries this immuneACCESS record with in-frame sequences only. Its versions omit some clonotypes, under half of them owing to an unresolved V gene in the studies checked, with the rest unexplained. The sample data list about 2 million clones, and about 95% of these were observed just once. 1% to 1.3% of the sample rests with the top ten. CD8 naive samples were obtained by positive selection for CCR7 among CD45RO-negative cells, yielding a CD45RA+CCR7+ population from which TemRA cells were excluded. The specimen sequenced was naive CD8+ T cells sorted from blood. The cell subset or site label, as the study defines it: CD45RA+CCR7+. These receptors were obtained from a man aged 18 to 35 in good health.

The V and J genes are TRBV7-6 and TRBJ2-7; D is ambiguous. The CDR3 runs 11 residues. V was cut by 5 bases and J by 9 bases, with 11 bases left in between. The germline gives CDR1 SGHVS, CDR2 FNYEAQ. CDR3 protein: CASSAGVGQYF. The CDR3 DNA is TGTGCCAGCAGCGCAGGAGTCGGGCAGTACTTC.

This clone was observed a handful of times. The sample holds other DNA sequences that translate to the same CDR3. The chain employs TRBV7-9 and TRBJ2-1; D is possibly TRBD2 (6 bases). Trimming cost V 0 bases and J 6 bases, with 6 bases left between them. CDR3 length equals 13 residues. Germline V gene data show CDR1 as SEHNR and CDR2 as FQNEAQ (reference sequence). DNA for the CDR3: TGTGCCAGCAGCTTAGCGGGAGGCAATGAGCAGTTCTTC. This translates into CASSLAGGNEQFF.

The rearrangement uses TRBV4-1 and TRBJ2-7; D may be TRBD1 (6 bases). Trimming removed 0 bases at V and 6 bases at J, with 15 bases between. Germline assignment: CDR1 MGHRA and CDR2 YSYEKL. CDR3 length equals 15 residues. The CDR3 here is CASSQEAPGAVEQYF. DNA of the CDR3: TGCGCCAGCAGCCAAGAAGCGCCAGGGGCGGTCGAGCAGTACTTC.

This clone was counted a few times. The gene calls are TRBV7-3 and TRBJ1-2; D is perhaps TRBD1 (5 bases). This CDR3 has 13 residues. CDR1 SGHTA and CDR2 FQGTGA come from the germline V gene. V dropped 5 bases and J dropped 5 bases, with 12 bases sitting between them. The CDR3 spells CASSPQGTYGYTF. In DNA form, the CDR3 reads TGTGCCAGCAGCCCTCAGGGAACGTATGGCTACACCTTC.

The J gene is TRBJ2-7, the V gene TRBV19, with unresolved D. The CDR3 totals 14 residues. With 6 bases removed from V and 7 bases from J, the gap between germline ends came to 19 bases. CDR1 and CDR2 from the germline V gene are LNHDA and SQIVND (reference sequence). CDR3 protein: CASSPQSTYVEQYF. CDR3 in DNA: TGTGCCAGTAGCCCGCAGAGCACCTACGTGGAGCAGTACTTC.

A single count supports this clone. In DNA form, the CDR3 reads TGTGCCAGCAGCCGCACAGTTTCCGCCTACGAGCAGTACTTC. It specifies CASSRTVSAYEQYF. The V call is TRBV11-1, the J call TRBJ2-7; unclear D gene. This CDR3 spans 14 amino acids. The germline V gene encodes CDR1 SGHAT and CDR2 FQDESV (reference sequence). Trimming removed 5 bases at V and 2 bases at J, with 13 bases between.

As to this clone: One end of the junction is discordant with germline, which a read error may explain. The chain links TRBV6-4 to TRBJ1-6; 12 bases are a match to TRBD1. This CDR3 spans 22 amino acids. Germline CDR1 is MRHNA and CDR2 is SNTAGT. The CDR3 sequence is CASSDWSGTGGEVRKFGSPLHF. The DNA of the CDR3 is TGTGCCAGCAGCGACTGGTCCGGGACAGGGGGCGAAGTAAGGAAGTTCGGTTCACCCCTCCACTTT.

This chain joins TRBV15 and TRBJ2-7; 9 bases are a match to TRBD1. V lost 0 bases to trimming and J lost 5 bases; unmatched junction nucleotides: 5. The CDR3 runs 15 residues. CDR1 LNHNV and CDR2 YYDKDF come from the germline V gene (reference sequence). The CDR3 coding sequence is TGTGCCACCAGCAGAGAGGGGACAGGGAGCGACGAGCAGTACTTC. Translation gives CATSREGTGSDEQYF. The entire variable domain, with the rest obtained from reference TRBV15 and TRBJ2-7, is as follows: DAMVIQNPRYQVTQFGKPVTLSCSQTLNHNVMYWYQQKSSQAPKLLFHYYDKDFNNEADTPDNFQSRRPNTSFCFLDIRSPGLGDTAMYLCATSREGTGSDEQYFGPGTRLTVT.

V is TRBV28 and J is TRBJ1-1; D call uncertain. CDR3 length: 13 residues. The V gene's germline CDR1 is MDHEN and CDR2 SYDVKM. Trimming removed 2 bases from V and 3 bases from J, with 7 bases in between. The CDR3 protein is CASSLAEYTEAFF. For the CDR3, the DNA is TGTGCCAGCAGTTTAGCAGAATACACTGAAGCTTTCTTT.

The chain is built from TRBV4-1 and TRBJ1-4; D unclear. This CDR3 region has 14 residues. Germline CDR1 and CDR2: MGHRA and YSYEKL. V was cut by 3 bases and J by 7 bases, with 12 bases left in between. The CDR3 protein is CASSQRATTEKLFF. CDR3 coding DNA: TGCGCCAGCAGCCAGAGGGCGACGACTGAAAAACTGTTTTTT.

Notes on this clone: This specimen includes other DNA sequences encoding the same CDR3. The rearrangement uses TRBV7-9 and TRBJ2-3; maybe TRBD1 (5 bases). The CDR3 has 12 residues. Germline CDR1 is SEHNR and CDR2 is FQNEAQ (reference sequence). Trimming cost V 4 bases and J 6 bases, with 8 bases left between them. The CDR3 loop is CASSSPGDTQYF. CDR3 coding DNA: TGTGCCAGCAGCTCACCAGGGGATACGCAGTATTTT. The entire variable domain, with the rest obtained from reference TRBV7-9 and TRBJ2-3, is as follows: DTGVSQNPRHKITKRGQNVTFRCDPISEHNRLYWYRQTLGQGPEFLTYFQNEAQLEKSRLLSDRFSAERPKGSFSTLEIQRTEQGDSAMYLCASSSPGDTQYFGPGTRLTVL.

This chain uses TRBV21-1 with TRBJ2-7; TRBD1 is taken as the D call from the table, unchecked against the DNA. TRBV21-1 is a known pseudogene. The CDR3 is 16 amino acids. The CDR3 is CASAGKRRRSSYEQYF. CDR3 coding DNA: TGTGCCAGCGCAGGGAAAAGGAGAAGGAGCTCCTACGAGCAGTACTTC.

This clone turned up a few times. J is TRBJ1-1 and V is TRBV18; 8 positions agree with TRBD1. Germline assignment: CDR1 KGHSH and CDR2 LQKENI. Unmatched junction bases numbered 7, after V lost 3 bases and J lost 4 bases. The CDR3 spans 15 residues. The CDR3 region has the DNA TGTGCCAGCTCACCGCTTGACACAGGGGGCACTGAAGCTTTCTTT. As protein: CASSPLDTGGTEAFF.

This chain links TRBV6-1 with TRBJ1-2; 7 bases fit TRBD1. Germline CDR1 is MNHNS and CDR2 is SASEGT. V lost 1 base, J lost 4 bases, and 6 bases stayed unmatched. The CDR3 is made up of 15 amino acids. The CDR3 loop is CASSEGVGGVYGYTF. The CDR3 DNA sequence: TGTGCCAGCAGTGAAGGGGTAGGGGGCGTCTATGGCTACACCTTC.

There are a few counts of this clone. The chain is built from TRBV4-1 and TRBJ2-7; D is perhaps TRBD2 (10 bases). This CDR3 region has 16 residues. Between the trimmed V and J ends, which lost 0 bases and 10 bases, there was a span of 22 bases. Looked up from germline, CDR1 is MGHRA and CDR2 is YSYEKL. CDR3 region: CASSQEQGAVAGGQYF. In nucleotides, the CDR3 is TGCGCCAGCAGCCAAGAACAGGGGGCGGTAGCGGGAGGCCAGTACTTC.

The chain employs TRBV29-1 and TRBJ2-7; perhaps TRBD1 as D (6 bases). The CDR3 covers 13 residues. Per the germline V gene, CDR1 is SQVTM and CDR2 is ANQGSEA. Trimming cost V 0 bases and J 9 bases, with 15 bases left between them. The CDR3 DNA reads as TGCAGCGTTGAAGACAGGGGATCGAAGGGGCAGTACTTC. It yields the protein CSVEDRGSKGQYF.

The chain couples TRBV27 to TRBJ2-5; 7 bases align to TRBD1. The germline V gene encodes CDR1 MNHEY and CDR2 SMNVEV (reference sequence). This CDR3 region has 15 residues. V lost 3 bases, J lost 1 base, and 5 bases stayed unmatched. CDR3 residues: CASSLGTALQETQYF. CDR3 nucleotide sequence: TGTGCCAGCAGTTTGGGGACAGCTCTCCAAGAGACCCAGTACTTC.

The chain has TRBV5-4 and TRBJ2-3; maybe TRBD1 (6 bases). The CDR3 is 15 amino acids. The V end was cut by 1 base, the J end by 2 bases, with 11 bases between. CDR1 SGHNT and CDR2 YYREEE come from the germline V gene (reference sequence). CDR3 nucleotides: TGTGCCAGCAGCTTGCCCCAGGGGCCCACAGATACGCAGTATTTT. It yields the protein CASSLPQGPTDTQYF.